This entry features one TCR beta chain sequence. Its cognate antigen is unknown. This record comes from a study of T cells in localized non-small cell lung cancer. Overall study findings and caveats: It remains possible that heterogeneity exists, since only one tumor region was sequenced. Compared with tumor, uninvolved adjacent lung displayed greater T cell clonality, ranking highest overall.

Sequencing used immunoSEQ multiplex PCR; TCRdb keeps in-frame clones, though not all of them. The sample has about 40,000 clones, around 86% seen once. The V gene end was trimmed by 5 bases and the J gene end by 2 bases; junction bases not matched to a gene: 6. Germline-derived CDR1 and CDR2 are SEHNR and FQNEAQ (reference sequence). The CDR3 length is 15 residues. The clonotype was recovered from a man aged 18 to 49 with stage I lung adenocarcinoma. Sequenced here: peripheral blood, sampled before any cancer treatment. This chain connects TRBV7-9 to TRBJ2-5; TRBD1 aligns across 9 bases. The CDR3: CASSRGTGKQETQYF. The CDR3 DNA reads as TGTGCCAGCAGCCGCGGGACAGGGAAACAAGAGACCCAGTACTTC.